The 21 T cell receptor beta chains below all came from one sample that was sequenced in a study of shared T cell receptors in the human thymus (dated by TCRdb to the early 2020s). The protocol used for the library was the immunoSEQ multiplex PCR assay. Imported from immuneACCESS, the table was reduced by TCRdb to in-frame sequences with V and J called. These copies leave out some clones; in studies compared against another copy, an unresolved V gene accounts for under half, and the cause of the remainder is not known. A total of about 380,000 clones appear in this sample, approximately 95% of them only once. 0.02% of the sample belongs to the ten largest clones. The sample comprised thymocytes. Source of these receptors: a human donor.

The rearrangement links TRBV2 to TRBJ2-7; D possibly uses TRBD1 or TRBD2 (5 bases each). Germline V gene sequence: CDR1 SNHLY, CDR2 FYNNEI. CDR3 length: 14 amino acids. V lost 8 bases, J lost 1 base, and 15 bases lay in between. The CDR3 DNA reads TGTGCCAGCGGGACCCATAGCGAATCCTACGAGCAGTACTTC. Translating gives CASGTHSESYEQYF.

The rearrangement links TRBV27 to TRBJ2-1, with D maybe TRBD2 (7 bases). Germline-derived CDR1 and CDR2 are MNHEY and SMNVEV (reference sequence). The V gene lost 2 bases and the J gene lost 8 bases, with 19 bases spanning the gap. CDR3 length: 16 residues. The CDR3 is CASSLEGGGERDEQFF. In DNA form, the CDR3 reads TGTGCCAGCAGTTTAGAGGGGGGGGGAGAGAGAGATGAGCAGTTCTTC.

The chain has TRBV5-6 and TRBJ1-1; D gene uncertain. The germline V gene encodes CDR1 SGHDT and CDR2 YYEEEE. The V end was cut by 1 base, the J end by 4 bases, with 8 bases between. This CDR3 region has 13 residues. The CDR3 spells CASSLIGGTEAFF. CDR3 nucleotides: TGTGCCAGCAGCTTGATAGGCGGCACTGAAGCTTTCTTT.

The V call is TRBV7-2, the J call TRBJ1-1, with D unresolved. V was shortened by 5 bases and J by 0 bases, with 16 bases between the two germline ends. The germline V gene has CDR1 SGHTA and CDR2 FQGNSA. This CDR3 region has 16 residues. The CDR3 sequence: CASSVRDGRMNTEAFF. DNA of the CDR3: TGTGCCAGCAGCGTCCGGGATGGCAGAATGAACACTGAAGCTTTCTTT. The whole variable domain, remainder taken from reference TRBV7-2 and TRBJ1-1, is GAGVSQSPSNKVTEKGKDVELRCDPISGHTALYWYRQSLGQGLEFLIYFQGNSAPDKSGLPSDRFSAERTGGSVSTLTIQRTQQEDSAVYLCASSVRDGRMNTEAFFGQGTRLTVV.

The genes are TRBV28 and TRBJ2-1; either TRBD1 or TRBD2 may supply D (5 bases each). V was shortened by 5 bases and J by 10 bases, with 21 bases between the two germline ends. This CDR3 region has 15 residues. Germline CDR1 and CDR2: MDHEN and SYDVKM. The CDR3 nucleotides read TGTGCCAGCAGTCGTTGGGGGATCCGTTGCGGGGAGCAGTTCTTC. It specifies CASSRWGIRCGEQFF.

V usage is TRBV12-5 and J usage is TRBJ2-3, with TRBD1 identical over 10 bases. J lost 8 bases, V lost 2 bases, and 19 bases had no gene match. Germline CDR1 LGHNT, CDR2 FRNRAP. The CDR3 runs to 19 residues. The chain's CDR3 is CASGLTTGGVGNAAPTQYF. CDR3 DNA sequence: TGTGCTAGTGGTTTGACGACAGGGGGCGTTGGGAATGCTGCCCCTACGCAGTATTTT.

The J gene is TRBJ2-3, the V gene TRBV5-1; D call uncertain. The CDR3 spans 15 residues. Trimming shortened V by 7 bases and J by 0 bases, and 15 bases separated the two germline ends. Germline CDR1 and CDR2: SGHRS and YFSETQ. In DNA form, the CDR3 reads TGCGCCAGCTACGCTGGCGGTCCTAGCACAGATACGCAGTATTTT. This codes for CASYAGGPSTDTQYF.

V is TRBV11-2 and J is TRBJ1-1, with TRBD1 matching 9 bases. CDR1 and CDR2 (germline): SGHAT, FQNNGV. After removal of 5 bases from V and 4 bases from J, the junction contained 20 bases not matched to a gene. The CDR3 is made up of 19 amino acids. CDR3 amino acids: CASSPGPDRGVLFGTEAFF. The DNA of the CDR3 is TGTGCCAGCAGCCCGGGACCGGACAGGGGCGTACTGTTTGGCACTGAAGCTTTCTTT.

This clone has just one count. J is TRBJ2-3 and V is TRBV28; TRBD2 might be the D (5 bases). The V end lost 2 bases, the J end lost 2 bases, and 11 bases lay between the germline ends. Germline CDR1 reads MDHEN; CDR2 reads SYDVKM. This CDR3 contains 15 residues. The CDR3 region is CASSLLSVDTDTQYF. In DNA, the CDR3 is TGTGCCAGCAGTTTACTTAGCGTAGACACAGATACGCAGTATTTT.

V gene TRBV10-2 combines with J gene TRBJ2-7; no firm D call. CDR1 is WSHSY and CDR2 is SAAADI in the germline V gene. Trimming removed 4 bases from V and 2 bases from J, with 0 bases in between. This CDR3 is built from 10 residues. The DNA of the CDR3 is TGCGCCAGCAGTGCCTACGAGCAGTACTTC. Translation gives CASSAYEQYF.

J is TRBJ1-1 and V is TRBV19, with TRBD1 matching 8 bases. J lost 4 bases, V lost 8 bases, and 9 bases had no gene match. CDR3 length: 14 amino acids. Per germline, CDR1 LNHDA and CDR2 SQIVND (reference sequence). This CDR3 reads CASSWIGTGTEAFF. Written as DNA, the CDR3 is TGTGCCAGTTCCTGGATTGGGACAGGCACTGAAGCTTTCTTT.

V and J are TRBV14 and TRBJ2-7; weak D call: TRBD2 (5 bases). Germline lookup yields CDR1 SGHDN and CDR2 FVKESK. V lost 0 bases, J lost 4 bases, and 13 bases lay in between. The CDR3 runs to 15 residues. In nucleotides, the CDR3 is TGTGCCAGCAGCCAAGAAAATAATACGGGGTACGAGCAGTACTTC. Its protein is CASSQENNTGYEQYF.

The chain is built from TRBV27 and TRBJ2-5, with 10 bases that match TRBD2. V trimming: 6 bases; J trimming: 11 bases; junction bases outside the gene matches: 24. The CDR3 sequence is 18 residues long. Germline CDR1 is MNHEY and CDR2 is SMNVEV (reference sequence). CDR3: CASSRHRVRGLAILEQYF. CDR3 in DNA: TGTGCCAGCAGCCGACACCGGGTTAGGGGACTAGCGATTTTAGAGCAGTACTTC.

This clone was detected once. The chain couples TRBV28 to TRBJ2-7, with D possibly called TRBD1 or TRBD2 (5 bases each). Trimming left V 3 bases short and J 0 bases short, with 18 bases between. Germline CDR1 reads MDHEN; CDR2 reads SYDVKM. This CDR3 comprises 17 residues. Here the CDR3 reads CASSFSNRGFVSYEQYF. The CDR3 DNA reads TGTGCCAGCAGTTTCTCGAACCGGGGCTTCGTCTCCTACGAGCAGTACTTC.

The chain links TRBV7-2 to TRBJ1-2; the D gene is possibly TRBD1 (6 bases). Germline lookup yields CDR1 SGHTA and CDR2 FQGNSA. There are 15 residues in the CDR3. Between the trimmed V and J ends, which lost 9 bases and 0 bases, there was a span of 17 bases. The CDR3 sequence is CARGGKGDSNYGYTF. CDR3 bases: TGTGCCAGAGGGGGGAAGGGGGATTCTAACTATGGCTACACCTTC.

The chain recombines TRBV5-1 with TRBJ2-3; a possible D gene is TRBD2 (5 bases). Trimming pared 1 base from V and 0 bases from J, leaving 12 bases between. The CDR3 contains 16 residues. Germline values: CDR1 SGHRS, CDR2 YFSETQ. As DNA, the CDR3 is TGCGCCAGCAGCTTGATACTAGGTACTAGCACAGATACGCAGTATTTT. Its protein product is CASSLILGTSTDTQYF.

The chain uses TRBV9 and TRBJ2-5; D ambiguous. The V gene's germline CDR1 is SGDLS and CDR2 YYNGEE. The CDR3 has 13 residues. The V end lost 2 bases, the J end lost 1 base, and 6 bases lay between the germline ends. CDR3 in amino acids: CASSVYPQETQYF. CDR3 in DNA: TGTGCCAGCAGCGTCTACCCCCAAGAGACCCAGTACTTC.

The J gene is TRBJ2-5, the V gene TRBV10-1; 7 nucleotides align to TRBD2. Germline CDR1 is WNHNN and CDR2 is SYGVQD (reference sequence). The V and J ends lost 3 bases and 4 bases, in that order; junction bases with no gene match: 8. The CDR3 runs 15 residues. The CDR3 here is CASSDGPSGAETQYF. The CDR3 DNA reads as TGCGCCAGCAGTGACGGACCCAGCGGGGCAGAGACCCAGTACTTC.

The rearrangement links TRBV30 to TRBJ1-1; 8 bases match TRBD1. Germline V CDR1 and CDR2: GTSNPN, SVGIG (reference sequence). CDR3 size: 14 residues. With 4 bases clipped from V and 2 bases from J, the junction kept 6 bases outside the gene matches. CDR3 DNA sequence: TGTGCCTGGAAAGTGGGACAGGCCAACACTGAAGCTTTCTTT. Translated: CAWKVGQANTEAFF.

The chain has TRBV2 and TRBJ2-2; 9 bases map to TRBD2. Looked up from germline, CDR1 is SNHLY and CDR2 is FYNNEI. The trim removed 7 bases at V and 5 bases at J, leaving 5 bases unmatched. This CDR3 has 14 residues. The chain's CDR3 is CASNSGSRTGELFF. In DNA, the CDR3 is TGTGCCAGCAATAGCGGGAGTAGGACCGGGGAGCTGTTTTTT.

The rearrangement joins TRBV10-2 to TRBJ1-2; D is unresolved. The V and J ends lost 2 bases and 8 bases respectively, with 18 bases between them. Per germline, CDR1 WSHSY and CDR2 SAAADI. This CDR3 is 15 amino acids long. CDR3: CASSEGGEVGNGYTF. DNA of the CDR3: TGCGCCAGCAGTGAGGGTGGGGAAGTGGGGAACGGCTACACCTTC.